This T cell receptor (beta chain) was profiled in a study of shared clonotypes between healthy human individuals (dated by TCRdb to between 2020 and 2021). Background for the entire study: The cohort comprised two women and three men aged 18 to 49 years. For each donor, three plates each were used for CD4 naive and CD4 memory, two plates were used for CD8 naive, and one plate was used for CD8 memory. The study deeply sequenced blood TCR repertoires of about five healthy adults to estimate repertoire size and the extent of clonotype sharing between individuals. Libraries were prepared and TCR repertoires were sequenced by different laboratories using diverse techniques, in order to increase sequencing depth and limit assay-specific biases. Between about 0.85 and 9.5 billion PBMCs per donor were obtained by leukapheresis.

Healthy HIV-negative adults with no recently reported acute infections or vaccinations were included as donors. Only Caucasian adults living in Nashville, Tennessee, USA were represented among the donors. CD4+ T cells were enriched by magnetic negative selection, after which naive cells were positively selected on CD45RA and the negative fraction was taken as the memory subset. Blood was obtained by leukapheresis, after which PBMCs were separated by Ficoll-Histopaque density gradient centrifugation and cryopreserved in liquid nitrogen vapor phase. Purity and quantity of every magnetically sorted T cell population were checked by analytical flow cytometry. From each sorted fraction, genomic DNA was isolated and quantified by UV absorbance on a Nanodrop 2000c. For this clone: Its target antigen remains unknown. A junction end diverges from the germline sequence, so it may reflect a read error.

General study outcomes and caveats: Even with the large sequencing depth, rarefaction of the sorted-subset datasets indicated that sequencing was incomplete. Compared with non-shared clonotypes, the clonotypes found in all four sorted-subset donors had higher generation probabilities. Naive subsets generally had larger estimated clonotype richness than memory subsets did. Because the study included a small number of donors, the genetic and exposure-history diversity represented was limited. Approximately 4.8% of naive CD4, 3.5% of naive CD8, 2.3% of memory CD4, and more than 0.35% of memory CD8 clonotypes were shared across several donors. Only blood was sampled, and tissue TCR repertoires likely differ from those in blood. Pairwise subsampling indicated that sequencing depth was expected to affect the degree of clonotype sharing among donors.

TCR CDR3 regions were amplified from genomic DNA by multiplex PCR using the deep immunoSEQ assay. Extracted genomic DNA from each cell subset was distributed evenly across all wells of several immunoSEQ 96-well plates, and each plate was treated as a replicate. Each replicate PCR for sorted subsets received about 210 ng genomic DNA, equal to tens of thousands of T cell genomes. The purified libraries were quantified using a Qubit 3.0 fluorometer, sized with a Bioanalyzer 2100, and then quantified again using the KAPA Library Quantification kit. Every immunoSEQ 96-well plate was sequenced on a separate single-read 150-cycle Illumina NextSeq 550 flow cell. The source study handled its data this way. Because the immunoSEQ output included only junctional sequences and no quality scores, the filtering could not be the same as the filtering used for full-length reads. To assign V/J genes and CDR3, sequences were annotated using PyIR, a Python wrapper for IgBLAST v1.9, with IMGT germline references. Reads with weak V/J assignments (E-value above 1e-6), missing CDR3, stop codons, out-of-frame junctions, or ambiguous translated residues were removed. V3J clonotypes were defined by identical inferred V gene, J gene, and CDR3 amino acid sequence. The percentage overlap between two repertoires was calculated by dividing the number of shared unique clonotypes by the size of the smaller repertoire. Richness of each repertoire was evaluated using RTK rarefaction, the Chao1 estimator, and Recon v2.1 estimates of unobserved clonotypes. Generation probabilities were computed with OLGA for all TCRbeta clonotypes obtained by the gDNA method from several donors. TCRdb provides this immuneACCESS table in a form limited to in-frame rearrangements. Some clones are lacking; in checked studies, under half of them reflect an unresolved V gene, and why the rest are absent is not known. V, J and clone size derive from that table, while D and trimming were established from the DNA sequence. In all, the sample holds about 2.4 million clones, and approximately 93% of those were seen once. About 0.38% of the sample is held by the ten biggest clonotypes.

There are 13 amino acids in the CDR3, from cysteine to phenylalanine inclusive. The kept DNA is CDR3 alone, 39 bases in frame from the first base. CDR1 is given as SNHLY and CDR2 as FYNNEI, both from the germline V gene. The chain employs TRBV2 and TRBJ2-5, with TRBD1 perhaps the D gene, on 5 matching bases. The sequencing input was naive CD4+ T cells from PBMCs. What the cell subset or site label conveys for this sample: CD45RA+ positively selected. This receptor was obtained from a man aged 18 to 30 in good health. Some clones in this sample may be carry-over from other donors' samples. The CDR3 region reads CVDRQSQGETQYF. The sequenced DNA: TGCGTCGACCGACAGAGCCAAGGGGAGACCCAGTACTTC.